A selection of T cell receptor beta chains follows, all from one sample in a study of blood T cell repertoires in COVID-19. The data were produced by immunoSEQ multiplex PCR, yet TCRdb's version contains in-frame clones alone and is incomplete. This table holds 20,000 to 25,000 clones, about 90% found once. Sequences were obtained from peripheral blood. The receptors derive from an older man with active COVID-19. CDR3s include the opening cysteine and the closing phenylalanine or tryptophan. D genes are given only for firm matches. Clone size, where shown, is once, few, many, or a class for clones that have expanded.

cdr3_nt: TGTGCCAGCAGAGGACAGGACCAAGAGACCCAGTACTTC; cdr3_aa: CASRGQDQETQYF; d_call: TRBD1; j_call: TRBJ2-5; v_call: TRBV6-5; clone_size: -; cdr3_length: 13
cdr3_nt: TGTGCCAGCAGCTTAGAGGAGAGTTCCCAAGAGACCCAGTACTTC; cdr3_aa: CASSLEESSQETQYF; d_call: -; j_call: TRBJ2-5; v_call: TRBV7-9; clone_size: once; cdr3_length: 15
cdr3_nt: TGTGCCAGCTCACCACCGGGTAGCGGGGGCTCCTACGAGCAGTACTTC; cdr3_aa: CASSPPGSGGSYEQYF; d_call: TRBD2; j_call: TRBJ2-7; v_call: TRBV18; clone_size: -; cdr3_length: 16
cdr3_nt: TGCGCCAGCGGCCGGGAGAACACTGAAGCTTTCTTT; cdr3_aa: CASGRENTEAFF; d_call: -; j_call: TRBJ1-1; v_call: TRBV5-1; clone_size: -; cdr3_length: 12
cdr3_nt: TGTGCCAGCAGTTTGCCGGGACAGCAGACCCAGTACTTC; cdr3_aa: CASSLPGQQTQYF; d_call: TRBD1; j_call: TRBJ2-5; v_call: TRBV11-2; clone_size: -; cdr3_length: 13
cdr3_nt: TGTGCCAGCAGGGAACAGGGCGCTGGAAACACCATATATTTT; cdr3_aa: CASREQGAGNTIYF; d_call: -; j_call: TRBJ1-3; v_call: TRBV2; clone_size: -; cdr3_length: 14
cdr3_nt: TGTGCCAGCTCCCCCGGGAGCCAAGAGACCCAGTACTTC; cdr3_aa: CASSPGSQETQYF; d_call: -; j_call: TRBJ2-5; v_call: TRBV18; clone_size: -; cdr3_length: 13
cdr3_nt: TGTGCCAGCAGCTTTATTACAGGGAACACTGAAGCTTTCTTT; cdr3_aa: CASSFITGNTEAFF; d_call: -; j_call: TRBJ1-1; v_call: TRBV5-6; clone_size: -; cdr3_length: 14
cdr3_nt: TGCGCCAGCCTGATCCCTAACACAGATACGCAGTATTTT; cdr3_aa: CASLIPNTDTQYF; d_call: -; j_call: TRBJ2-3; v_call: TRBV4-1; clone_size: -; cdr3_length: 13
cdr3_nt: TGTGCCAGCTCACCCGCAGTAAATTCACCCCTCCACTTT; cdr3_aa: CASSPAVNSPLHF; d_call: -; j_call: TRBJ1-6; v_call: TRBV18; clone_size: -; cdr3_length: 13
cdr3_nt: TGTGCCACCCGGGGGGCGCCTGGGACTGAAGCTTTCTTT; cdr3_aa: CATRGAPGTEAFF; d_call: -; j_call: TRBJ1-1; v_call: TRBV10-3; clone_size: -; cdr3_length: 13
cdr3_nt: TGCGCCAGCAGCCGCCGCGGGGCGAACACTGAAGCTTTCTTT; cdr3_aa: CASSRRGANTEAFF; d_call: -; j_call: TRBJ1-1; v_call: TRBV4-3; clone_size: -; cdr3_length: 14
cdr3_nt: TGTGCCATCACCCCGGGGGGGGTACAGTCCTCTGGAAACACCATATATTTT; cdr3_aa: CAITPGGVQSSGNTIYF; d_call: -; j_call: TRBJ1-3; v_call: TRBV10-3; clone_size: -; cdr3_length: 17
cdr3_nt: TGTGCCTCAGGGACTAGCGGGAGATTCGGGGAGCTGTTTTTT; cdr3_aa: CASGTSGRFGELFF; d_call: TRBD2; j_call: TRBJ2-2; v_call: TRBV28; clone_size: few; cdr3_length: 14
cdr3_nt: TGTGCCAGCAGACCCGGCGGGGGGGGCACTGAAGCTTTCTTT; cdr3_aa: CASRPGGGGTEAFF; d_call: -; j_call: TRBJ1-1; v_call: TRBV27; clone_size: -; cdr3_length: 14
cdr3_nt: TGTGCCAGCAGTTTGAGGGCAGGAGCCATTCAGTACTTC; cdr3_aa: CASSLRAGAIQYF; d_call: -; j_call: TRBJ2-4; v_call: TRBV12-3/TRBV12-4; clone_size: -; cdr3_length: 13
cdr3_nt: TGTGCCAGCAGCTTGAAGGCGGGAGGTTACAATGAGCAGTTCTTC; cdr3_aa: CASSLKAGGYNEQFF; d_call: TRBD2; j_call: TRBJ2-1; v_call: TRBV5-4; clone_size: once; cdr3_length: 15
cdr3_nt: TGCGCCAGCAGCGCCGGACAGGGGGGAGCCGAGCAGTACTTC; cdr3_aa: CASSAGQGGAEQYF; d_call: TRBD1; j_call: TRBJ2-7; v_call: TRBV5-1; clone_size: -; cdr3_length: 14
cdr3_nt: TGTGCCAGCAGTCCATGGACAGGTGACTCTGGAAACACCATATATTTT; cdr3_aa: CASSPWTGDSGNTIYF; d_call: TRBD1; j_call: TRBJ1-3; v_call: TRBV5-4; clone_size: few; cdr3_length: 16
cdr3_nt: TGCAGCGCCGCTGGGGCATCTCCGCCCTACGAGCAGTACTTC; cdr3_aa: CSAAGASPPYEQYF; d_call: -; j_call: TRBJ2-7; v_call: TRBV29-1; clone_size: -; cdr3_length: 14
cdr3_nt: TGTGCCAGCAGCTCGACTAGCGGGAGTCCAAGGGAAGCCAAAAACATTCAGTACTTC; cdr3_aa: CASSSTSGSPREAKNIQYF; d_call: TRBD2; j_call: TRBJ2-4; v_call: TRBV7-2; clone_size: -; cdr3_length: 19
cdr3_nt: TGTGCCAGCAGCGGGACAGGGGGCTACGAGCAGTACTTC; cdr3_aa: CASSGTGGYEQYF; d_call: TRBD1; j_call: TRBJ2-7; v_call: TRBV12-3/TRBV12-4; clone_size: -; cdr3_length: 13
cdr3_nt: TGTGCCTGGAGTCTAGGGGCCAACGTCCTGACTTTC; cdr3_aa: CAWSLGANVLTF; d_call: -; j_call: TRBJ2-6; v_call: TRBV30; clone_size: -; cdr3_length: 12
cdr3_nt: TGCAGCGTCCAACCGGGACAGGGGGCCTACGAGCAGTACTTC; cdr3_aa: CSVQPGQGAYEQYF; d_call: TRBD1; j_call: TRBJ2-7; v_call: TRBV29-1; clone_size: -; cdr3_length: 14
cdr3_nt: TGTGCCAGCAGGAGAGGGAGTTCGAACACTGAAGCTTTCTTT; cdr3_aa: CASRRGSSNTEAFF; d_call: -; j_call: TRBJ1-1; v_call: TRBV7-2; clone_size: -; cdr3_length: 14
cdr3_nt: TGTGCCAGCAGCTCGGACCCAGACAGGGTGGGCTATGGCTACACCTTC; cdr3_aa: CASSSDPDRVGYGYTF; d_call: TRBD1; j_call: TRBJ1-2; v_call: TRBV5-4; clone_size: -; cdr3_length: 16
cdr3_nt: TGTGCCAGCACTGGGACAGACCAGGGTGAGCAGTTCTTC; cdr3_aa: CASTGTDQGEQFF; d_call: TRBD1; j_call: TRBJ2-1; v_call: TRBV27; clone_size: few; cdr3_length: 13
cdr3_nt: TGTGCCAGTAGTACAACGGACAGGGGCGCCACTGAAGCTTTCTTT; cdr3_aa: CASSTTDRGATEAFF; d_call: TRBD1; j_call: TRBJ1-1; v_call: TRBV19; clone_size: -; cdr3_length: 15
cdr3_nt: TGTGCCAGCCTGGCCGACAGGGACACTGAAGCTTTCTTT; cdr3_aa: CASLADRDTEAFF; d_call: TRBD1; j_call: TRBJ1-1; v_call: TRBV12-3/TRBV12-4; clone_size: -; cdr3_length: 13
cdr3_nt: TGTGCCAGCAGCTCGACGACAGGGTGGGGTGAAGCTTTCTTT; cdr3_aa: CASSSTTGWGEAFF; d_call: TRBD1; j_call: TRBJ1-1; v_call: TRBV7-9; clone_size: once; cdr3_length: 14
cdr3_nt: TGCGCCAGCAGCCAGTCCGGGACAGGGTTTTCACCCCTCCACTTT; cdr3_aa: CASSQSGTGFSPLHF; d_call: TRBD1; j_call: TRBJ1-6; v_call: TRBV4-1; clone_size: -; cdr3_length: 15
cdr3_nt: TGTGCCTGGAGTACGCGGGACAATCAGCCCCAGCATTTT; cdr3_aa: CAWSTRDNQPQHF; d_call: -; j_call: TRBJ1-5; v_call: TRBV30; clone_size: -; cdr3_length: 13
cdr3_nt: TGTGCCACCAGTGAGAAGCAGGGGGCGAGTATCACAGATACGCAGTATTTT; cdr3_aa: CATSEKQGASITDTQYF; d_call: TRBD1; j_call: TRBJ2-3; v_call: TRBV24-1; clone_size: -; cdr3_length: 17
cdr3_nt: TGTGCCAGCAGACCTCCGGGACTAGCAAAAAACATTCAGTACTTC; cdr3_aa: CASRPPGLAKNIQYF; d_call: TRBD2; j_call: TRBJ2-4; v_call: TRBV6-4; clone_size: -; cdr3_length: 15
cdr3_nt: TGCGCCAGCAGCAACGGACTAGCGGGAGGCGTTCAGTTCTTC; cdr3_aa: CASSNGLAGGVQFF; d_call: TRBD2; j_call: TRBJ2-1; v_call: TRBV4-1; clone_size: -; cdr3_length: 14
cdr3_nt: TGTGCCAGCAGCTTAGCGTTCAGGGGCGGGCGAATGAACACTGAAGCTTTCTTT; cdr3_aa: CASSLAFRGGRMNTEAFF; d_call: -; j_call: TRBJ1-1; v_call: TRBV7-9; clone_size: -; cdr3_length: 18
cdr3_nt: TGTGCCAGTAGTTCCCACTCCCAGGGGATAGGTTCACCCCTCCACTTT; cdr3_aa: CASSSHSQGIGSPLHF; d_call: -; j_call: TRBJ1-6; v_call: TRBV19; clone_size: -; cdr3_length: 16
cdr3_nt: TGTGCCAGCAGTCCTGGACTGCAGGGGGATACGCAGTATTTT; cdr3_aa: CASSPGLQGDTQYF; d_call: -; j_call: TRBJ2-3; v_call: TRBV28; clone_size: -; cdr3_length: 14
cdr3_nt: TGTGCCAGCAGGAGGGAGGGGGGAGGTGCGCCCCAGCATTTT; cdr3_aa: CASRREGGGAPQHF; d_call: -; j_call: TRBJ1-5; v_call: TRBV27; clone_size: -; cdr3_length: 14
cdr3_nt: TGCGCCAGCAGACAGGGTGCGAACACCGGGGAGCTGTTTTTT; cdr3_aa: CASRQGANTGELFF; d_call: -; j_call: TRBJ2-2; v_call: TRBV5-1; clone_size: -; cdr3_length: 14
cdr3_nt: TGTGCCAGCAGCCAAGGGGGACAGGGGGTTCGCCGCACAGATACGCAGTATTTT; cdr3_aa: CASSQGGQGVRRTDTQYF; d_call: TRBD1; j_call: TRBJ2-3; v_call: TRBV4-2; clone_size: -; cdr3_length: 18
cdr3_nt: TGTGCCAGCAGCCCTGGGGAGGGCAATGAGCAGTTCTTC; cdr3_aa: CASSPGEGNEQFF; d_call: TRBD2; j_call: TRBJ2-1; v_call: TRBV7-3; clone_size: -; cdr3_length: 13
cdr3_nt: TGTGCCAGCAGCCTCCCTAGCGCTTTTGAGCAGTTCTTC; cdr3_aa: CASSLPSAFEQFF; d_call: -; j_call: TRBJ2-1; v_call: TRBV13; clone_size: -; cdr3_length: 13
cdr3_nt: TGCAGCGTTGATACAGGGGACATAGCTAACTATGGCTACACCTTC; cdr3_aa: CSVDTGDIANYGYTF; d_call: TRBD1; j_call: TRBJ1-2; v_call: TRBV29-1; clone_size: -; cdr3_length: 15
cdr3_nt: TGTGCCACCAGCAGAGAAGTAGGGCGGGGCAAGATTGGCGAGCAGTTCTTC; cdr3_aa: CATSREVGRGKIGEQFF; d_call: -; j_call: TRBJ2-1; v_call: TRBV15; clone_size: -; cdr3_length: 17
cdr3_nt: TGTGCCAGCAGCTCCCCGCCCCTGACAGGGAACACTGAAGCTTTCTTT; cdr3_aa: CASSSPPLTGNTEAFF; d_call: -; j_call: TRBJ1-1; v_call: TRBV7-9; clone_size: -; cdr3_length: 16
cdr3_nt: TGTGCCACCAGTGATAGGGGCAACTCCTACGAGCAGTACTTC; cdr3_aa: CATSDRGNSYEQYF; d_call: -; j_call: TRBJ2-7; v_call: TRBV24-1; clone_size: -; cdr3_length: 14
cdr3_nt: TGTGCCAGCAGTTTAGCCCCAGGGCAGCCCCAGCATTTT; cdr3_aa: CASSLAPGQPQHF; d_call: -; j_call: TRBJ1-5; v_call: TRBV12-3/TRBV12-4; clone_size: -; cdr3_length: 13
cdr3_nt: TGTGCCAGCAGCTCGGACAGCCAACAAGAGACCCAGTACTTC; cdr3_aa: CASSSDSQQETQYF; d_call: -; j_call: TRBJ2-5; v_call: TRBV7-8; clone_size: few; cdr3_length: 14
cdr3_nt: TGTGCCAGCAGCGTAGATGGCAGACTAGCGGGGGGGCCAGTCAATGAGCAGTTCTTC; cdr3_aa: CASSVDGRLAGGPVNEQFF; d_call: TRBD2; j_call: TRBJ2-1; v_call: TRBV9; clone_size: -; cdr3_length: 19
cdr3_nt: TGTGCCACCAGTCGGGACAGGGGGCAATTGGGGGAGACCCAGTACTTC; cdr3_aa: CATSRDRGQLGETQYF; d_call: TRBD1; j_call: TRBJ2-5; v_call: TRBV24-1; clone_size: -; cdr3_length: 16
cdr3_nt: TGTGCCAGCAGTGGTATCCCGGCCTACGAGCAGTACTTC; cdr3_aa: CASSGIPAYEQYF; d_call: -; j_call: TRBJ2-7; v_call: TRBV27; clone_size: -; cdr3_length: 13
cdr3_nt: TGCGCCAGCAGCCTATTCACGGGACTAGCAATCAATGAGCAGTTCTTC; cdr3_aa: CASSLFTGLAINEQFF; d_call: TRBD2; j_call: TRBJ2-1; v_call: TRBV4-1; clone_size: -; cdr3_length: 16
cdr3_nt: TGTGCCAGCAGCCGAGACAGGTGGAACACCGGGGAGCTGTTTTTT; cdr3_aa: CASSRDRWNTGELFF; d_call: -; j_call: TRBJ2-2; v_call: TRBV27; clone_size: few; cdr3_length: 15